Following are 3 T cell receptor beta chains from one sample sequenced in a study of human T cells and chemical hapten exposure. Time point noted: pre-sensitization, week 0. Treatment defined: therapeutic diphenylcyclopropenone sensitization with weekly scalp DPC. Total RNA extraction was carried out from unfractionated whole blood. TCRdb reanalysed the RACE reads using MiXCR and keeps one entry per CDR3 protein. The sample shows tens of thousands of distinct CDR3 sequences, about 9.3% of them seen only once. Sample: whole blood, taken in connection with sensitization to the hapten diphenylcyclopropenone (DPC). The receptor set was obtained from a man in his fifties with alopecia areata. Some clones in this sample may be carry-over from other donors' samples.

In this sample, this clonotype turned up many times. The chain carries TRBV30 and TRBJ1-6; no reliable D call. Per the germline V gene, CDR1 is GTSNPN and CDR2 is SVGIG (reference sequence). The CDR3 runs to 13 residues. Trimming took off 3 bases at V and 7 bases at J, with 10 bases between the two ends. The CDR3 is CAWSATPNSPLHF. CDR3 coding DNA: TGTGCCTGGAGCGCAACCCCAAATTCACCCCTCCACTTT.

The table lists this clonotype with a few counts. The V call is TRBV2, the J call TRBJ2-7, with 7 bases fitting TRBD2. In germline, CDR1 is SNHLY, CDR2 FYNNEI. The CDR3 sequence is 15 residues long. Trimming removed 4 bases from V and 7 bases from J; junction bases left unmatched: 13. The CDR3 loop is CASSGTSIPGGEQYF. The CDR3 coding sequence is TGTGCCAGCAGTGGGACTAGTATCCCCGGAGGTGAGCAGTACTTC.

This clonotype was picked up a small number of times. The chain uses TRBV18 and TRBJ1-1; D is perhaps TRBD1 (6 bases). V was trimmed by 1 base and J by 2 bases, leaving 11 bases between them. The CDR3 is made up of 15 amino acids. Per the germline V gene, CDR1 is KGHSH and CDR2 is LQKENI. CDR3 sequence reads: CASSPQAGTNTEAFF. CDR3 sequence (DNA): TGTGCCAGCTCACCACAAGCAGGGACAAACACTGAAGCTTTCTTT.